The 22 T cell receptor beta chains reported below all come from one sample, sequenced in a study of identical twins. A single record per CDR3 protein comes from TCRdb applying MiXCR to the 5' RACE reads. The sample yields 700,000 or so distinct CDR3 sequences, 8.6% seen once. These data were likewise used in another study, on yellow fever vaccine responses in identical twins.

The sample consisted of PBMCs. The receptors come from a woman aged 18 to 35 in good health.

The V gene is TRBV5-1, the J gene TRBJ1-1, with 7 bases fitting TRBD1. Germline V gene sequence: CDR1 SGHRS, CDR2 YFSETQ. Germline trimming cut 4 bases from V and 3 bases from J; bases unmatched to any gene: 6. There are 14 residues in the CDR3. CDR3 amino acids: CASSIDREDTEAFF. The CDR3 DNA follows: TGCGCCAGCAGCATCGACAGGGAGGACACTGAAGCTTTCTTT.

V and J are TRBV7-9 and TRBJ2-1, with a weak D call TRBD2 (5 bases). The CDR3 spans 17 residues. Trimming cost V 0 bases and J 3 bases, with 15 bases left between them. Germline-derived CDR1 and CDR2 are SEHNR and FQNEAQ (reference sequence). As DNA, the CDR3 is TGTGCCAGCAGCTTAGCGCTGATTATCGGGGACTACAATGAGCAGTTCTTC. It is translated as CASSLALIIGDYNEQFF.

This clonotype occurred many times. The chain joins TRBV6-1 to TRBJ2-2; no firm D call. Germline assignment: CDR1 MNHNS and CDR2 SASEGT. The CDR3 spans 16 residues. V shed 7 bases and J shed 6 bases, with 21 bases lying between them. Written as DNA, the CDR3 is TGTGCCAGCACCTCTTCCATTGGGGTAGTCGCCGGGGAGCTGTTTTTT. It yields the protein CASTSSIGVVAGELFF.

The chain recombines TRBV12-3 or TRBV12-4 with TRBJ2-1, with a possible D match to TRBD2 (7 bases). This CDR3 is built from 17 residues. V was trimmed by 3 bases and J by 10 bases, leaving 25 bases between them. The CDR3 sequence: CASSLSVGGAVTREQFF. The CDR3 DNA follows: TGTGCCAGCAGTTTGTCTGTTGGGGGGGCGGTAACGAGGGAGCAGTTCTTC.

In its sample, this clonotype was seen a few times. The rearrangement joins TRBV28 to TRBJ2-7; 8 bases map to TRBD1. The CDR3 has 15 residues. V lost 6 bases, J lost 1 base, and 8 bases stayed unmatched. Germline V lookup: CDR1 MDHEN, CDR2 SYDVKM. DNA of the CDR3: TGTGCCAGCAGGTCCGGGACAGGTCTTTCCTACGAGCAGTACTTC. It yields the protein CASRSGTGLSYEQYF.

The rearrangement links TRBV7-6 to TRBJ2-7, with D perhaps matching TRBD1 or TRBD2 (5 bases each). Looked up from germline, CDR1 is SGHVS and CDR2 is FNYEAQ. The length of the CDR3 is 15 residues. The V and J ends lost 0 bases and 0 bases respectively, with 9 bases between them. The CDR3 DNA is TGTGCCAGCAGCTTAGCCTGGGGGAGCTCCTACGAGCAGTACTTC. It specifies CASSLAWGSSYEQYF.

V is TRBV6-2 or TRBV6-3 and J is TRBJ2-3; maybe TRBD2 (6 bases). Germline loops: CDR1 MNHEY, CDR2 SVGEGT. V was shortened by 7 bases and J by 4 bases, with 15 bases between the two germline ends. The CDR3 consists of 14 residues. The DNA of the CDR3 is TGTGCCAGCACCACTAGCTTGGATCCAGATACGCAGTATTTT. Amino acids: CASTTSLDPDTQYF.

A remark on this clonotype: This is likely a read error, given that the CDR3 carries no conserved phenylalanine or tryptophan at its end. The rearrangement links TRBV10-3 to TRBJ2-1; 7 nucleotides align to TRBD2. The V segment lost 11 bases and the J segment 4 bases; nucleotides outside the gene matches: 11. CDR1 is ENHRY, CDR2 SYGVKD, per germline. This CDR3 has 14 residues. The CDR3 protein is CASDPGGTYNEQFL. The CDR3 DNA reads TGTGCCTCTGATCCCGGGGGGACGTACAATGAGCAGTTCCTC.

This clonotype was recorded at least ten times. The chain recombines TRBV27 with TRBJ1-1; 9 bases match TRBD1. Germline V lookup: CDR1 MNHEY, CDR2 SMNVEV (reference sequence). With 5 bases clipped from V and 5 bases from J, the junction kept 9 bases outside the gene matches. This CDR3 has 15 amino acids. Here the CDR3 DNA reads TGTGCCAGCAGTGCCTGGACAGGGGAGGGAACTGAAGCTTTCTTT. It is translated as CASSAWTGEGTEAFF.

The table lists this clonotype with many counts. The rearrangement joins TRBV9 to TRBJ2-7; D gene unclear. The CDR3 spans 15 residues. Germline V CDR1 and CDR2: SGDLS, YYNGEE. Trimming left V 0 bases short and J 2 bases short, with 12 bases between. CDR3 residues: CASSVDPVPTYEQYF. DNA of the CDR3: TGTGCCAGCAGCGTAGATCCAGTCCCAACCTACGAGCAGTACTTC.

This clonotype was counted only a few times. V is TRBV10-2 and J is TRBJ2-1; TRBD2 matches 10 bases. Germline assignment: CDR1 WSHSY and CDR2 SAAADI. Trimming cost V 7 bases and J 5 bases; bases outside gene matches: 5. This CDR3 comprises 14 residues. The CDR3 region has the DNA TGCGCCAGCACAAAAGCGGGAGGGCACAATGAGCAGTTCTTC. It translates to CASTKAGGHNEQFF.

V is TRBV4-1 and J is TRBJ1-2; D perhaps matches TRBD1 (5 bases). The CDR3 totals 15 residues. The germline V gene has CDR1 MGHRA and CDR2 YSYEKL. Trimming took off 0 bases at V and 2 bases at J, with 10 bases between the two ends. The CDR3 here is CASSQDGGTNYGYTF. DNA for the CDR3: TGCGCCAGCAGCCAAGATGGAGGGACCAACTATGGCTACACCTTC.

There are a few counts of this clonotype. V and J are TRBV6-6 and TRBJ1-2; 9 bases map to TRBD1. Germline CDR1 and CDR2: MNHNY and SVGAGI (reference sequence). J gave up 8 bases and V 6 bases, and 7 bases lay outside the gene matches. The CDR3 totals 13 residues. The CDR3 region is CASRPRDREGYTF. DNA for the CDR3: TGTGCCAGCAGGCCTCGGGACAGGGAGGGCTACACCTTC.

The chain links TRBV18 to TRBJ2-7, with 7 bases matching TRBD1. The CDR3 runs 14 residues. Germline values: CDR1 KGHSH, CDR2 LQKENI. The V gene end was trimmed by 1 base and the J gene end by 3 bases; junction bases not matched to a gene: 3. DNA for the CDR3: TGTGCCAGCTCACCACAGGACAGGAACTACGAGCAGTACTTC. This sequence encodes CASSPQDRNYEQYF.

This chain joins TRBV10-2 and TRBJ1-4; D gene ambiguous. The CDR3 totals 14 residues. V dropped 3 bases and J dropped 5 bases, with 10 bases sitting between them. Germline V gives CDR1 WSHSY, CDR2 SAAADI. Here the CDR3 DNA reads TGCGCCAGCAGTGAAGGCGGACGAAATGAAAAACTGTTTTTT. Translating it yields CASSEGGRNEKLFF.

This clonotype has only a few counts. The V gene is TRBV14, the J gene TRBJ2-7; D ambiguous. Germline V lookup: CDR1 SGHDN, CDR2 FVKESK. This CDR3 has 14 residues. With 0 bases removed from V and 4 bases from J, the gap between germline ends came to 10 bases. For the CDR3, the DNA is TGTGCCAGCAGCCAAGATCCTGGCTGGTACGAGCAGTACTTC. Its protein product is CASSQDPGWYEQYF. Drawing the rest from reference TRBV14 and TRBJ2-7, the complete variable domain is EAGVTQFPSHSVIEKGQTVTLRCDPISGHDNLYWYRRVMGKEIKFLLHFVKESKQDESGMPNNRFLAERTGGTYSTLKVQPAELEDSGVYFCASSQDPGWYEQYFGPGTRLTVT.

Only a few counts were recorded for this clonotype. This chain links TRBV10-3 with TRBJ2-7; D tentatively reads TRBD1 or TRBD2 (5 bases each). Germline assignment: CDR1 ENHRY and CDR2 SYGVKD. Between the trimmed V and J ends, which lost 5 bases and 4 bases, there was a span of 12 bases. There are 13 residues in the CDR3. Here the CDR3 reads CAISTGPNYEQYF. The CDR3 DNA is TGTGCCATCAGTACGGGACCCAATTACGAGCAGTACTTC.

This clonotype was recorded a few times. This chain connects TRBV24-1 to TRBJ2-3, with D possibly TRBD1 on 5 matching bases. The CDR3 length is 13 residues. CDR1 and CDR2 from the germline V gene are KGHDR and SFDVKD. The ends were cut back, 3 bases at V and 4 bases at J, with 7 bases in the middle. The CDR3 region is CATSDGAADTQYF. For the CDR3, the DNA is TGTGCCACCAGTGATGGGGCGGCAGATACGCAGTATTTT.

This clonotype has a count of ten or more. The CDR3 protein is CASSLTGSGQYF. CDR3 nucleotide sequence: TGTGCCAGCAGTTTGACAGGATCGGGGCAGTACTTC. The V gene is TRBV27, the J gene TRBJ2-7; tentatively, D is TRBD1 (6 bases). The length of the CDR3 is 12 residues. Germline-derived CDR1 and CDR2 are MNHEY and SMNVEV (reference sequence). V lost 3 bases and J lost 9, with 12 bases in between.

This clonotype has just a few counts. The chain carries TRBV24-1 and TRBJ2-1; TRBD1 agrees at 10 bases. The CDR3 extends over 16 amino acids. J was trimmed by 6 bases and V by 3 bases; bases with no gene match: 7. Germline CDR1 reads KGHDR; CDR2 reads SFDVKD. The chain's CDR3 is CATSDRGQGIGNEQFF. The CDR3 DNA is TGTGCCACCAGTGATCGGGGACAGGGGATAGGCAATGAGCAGTTCTTC.

This chain joins TRBV5-6 and TRBJ2-7; possibly TRBD1 or TRBD2 for D (5 bases each). CDR1 SGHDT and CDR2 YYEEEE come from the germline V gene. Trimming removed 4 bases at V and 5 bases at J, with 16 bases between. The CDR3 totals 14 residues. The CDR3 nucleotides read TGTGCCAGCAGCCGATCCCGGGGCGGCCACGAGCAGTACTTC. Protein product: CASSRSRGGHEQYF. Complete variable domain (other parts from reference TRBV5-6 and TRBJ2-7): DAGVTQSPTHLIKTRGQQVTLRCSPKSGHDTVSWYQQALGQGPQFIFQYYEEEERQRGNFPDRFSGHQFPNYSSELNVNALLLGDSALYLCASSRSRGGHEQYFGPGTRLTVT.

This clonotype was seen a few times. CDR3 residues: CASSTPGPDTQYF. In DNA, the CDR3 is TGTGCCAGCAGTACACCGGGGCCAGATACGCAGTATTTT. The rearrangement uses TRBV6-1 and TRBJ2-3; D is possibly TRBD1 or TRBD2 (5 bases each). The length of the CDR3 is 13 residues. Germline CDR1 MNHNS, CDR2 SASEGT. The V and J ends lost 5 bases and 4 bases respectively, with 10 bases between them.